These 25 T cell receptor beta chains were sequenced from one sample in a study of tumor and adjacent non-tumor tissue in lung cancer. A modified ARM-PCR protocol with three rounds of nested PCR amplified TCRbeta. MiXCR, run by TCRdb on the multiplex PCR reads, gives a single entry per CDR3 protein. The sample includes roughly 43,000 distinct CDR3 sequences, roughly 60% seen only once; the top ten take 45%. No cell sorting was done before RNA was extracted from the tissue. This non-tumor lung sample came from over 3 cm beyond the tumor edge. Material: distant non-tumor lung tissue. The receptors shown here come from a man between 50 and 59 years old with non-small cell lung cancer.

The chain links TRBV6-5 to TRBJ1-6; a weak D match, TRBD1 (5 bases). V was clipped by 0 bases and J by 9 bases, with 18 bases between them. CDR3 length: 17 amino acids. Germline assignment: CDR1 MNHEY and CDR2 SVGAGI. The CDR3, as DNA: TGTGCCAGCAGTTACTCGCACTCCACAGGAATGATTTCACCCCTCCACTTT. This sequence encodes CASSYSHSTGMISPLHF.

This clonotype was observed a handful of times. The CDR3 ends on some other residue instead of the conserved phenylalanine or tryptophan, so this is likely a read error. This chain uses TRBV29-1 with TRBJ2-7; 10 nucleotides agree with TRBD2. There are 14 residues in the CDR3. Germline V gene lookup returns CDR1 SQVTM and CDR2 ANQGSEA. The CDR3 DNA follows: TGCAGCGTTGTATTCGCTAGCGGGAGCTACGATCAGTACTCC. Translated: CSVVFASGSYDQYS.

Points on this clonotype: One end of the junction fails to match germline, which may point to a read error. The CDR3, as DNA: TGTGCCAGTAGTTTATTCCTGACCACTTTTTATCAGTCCCAGCATTTT. Its translation is CASSLFLTTFYQSQHF. The chain links TRBV28 to TRBJ1-5; no clear D gene. From germline, CDR1 is MDHEN and CDR2 SYDVKM. There are 16 residues in the CDR3.

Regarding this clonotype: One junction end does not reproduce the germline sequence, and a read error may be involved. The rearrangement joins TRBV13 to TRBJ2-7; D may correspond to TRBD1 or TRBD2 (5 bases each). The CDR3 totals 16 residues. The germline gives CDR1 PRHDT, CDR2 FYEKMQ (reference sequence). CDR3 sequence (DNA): TGTACCAGCAGCTTAGGATGGGGGAGCGATACCTACGAACAGTACTTC. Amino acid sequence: CTSSLGWGSDTYEQYF. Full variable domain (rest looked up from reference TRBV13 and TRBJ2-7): AAGVIQSPRHLIKEKRETATLKCYPIPRHDTVYWYQQGPGQDPQFLISFYEKMQSDKGSIPDRFSAQQFSDYHSELNMSSLELGDSALYFCTSSLGWGSDTYEQYFGPGTRLTVT.

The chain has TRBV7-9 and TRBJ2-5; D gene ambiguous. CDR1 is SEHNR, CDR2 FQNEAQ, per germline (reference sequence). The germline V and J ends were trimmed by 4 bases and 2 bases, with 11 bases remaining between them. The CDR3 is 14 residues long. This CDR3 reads CASSSLEQQETQYF. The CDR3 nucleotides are TGTGCCAGCAGCTCACTGGAACAGCAAGAGACCCAGTACTTC.

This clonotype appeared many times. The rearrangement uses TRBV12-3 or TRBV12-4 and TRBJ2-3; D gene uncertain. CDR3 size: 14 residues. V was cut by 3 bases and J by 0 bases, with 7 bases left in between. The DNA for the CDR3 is TGTGCCAGCAGTTTTGGTCTTAGCACAGATACGCAGTATTTT. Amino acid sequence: CASSFGLSTDTQYF.

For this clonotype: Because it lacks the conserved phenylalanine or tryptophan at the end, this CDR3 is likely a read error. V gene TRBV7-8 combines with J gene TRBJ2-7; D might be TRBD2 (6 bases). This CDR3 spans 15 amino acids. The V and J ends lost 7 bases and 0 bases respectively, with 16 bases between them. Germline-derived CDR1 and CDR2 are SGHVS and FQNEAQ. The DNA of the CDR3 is TGTGCCAGCATCTTTCCTAGCGAACCCTCCTACGAGCAGTACTAC. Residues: CASIFPSEPSYEQYY.

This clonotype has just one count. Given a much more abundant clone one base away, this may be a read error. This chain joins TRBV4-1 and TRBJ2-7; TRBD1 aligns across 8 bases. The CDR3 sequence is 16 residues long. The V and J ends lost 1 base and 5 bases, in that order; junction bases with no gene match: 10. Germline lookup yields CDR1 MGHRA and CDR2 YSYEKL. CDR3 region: CASSQAAVRGLNEQYF. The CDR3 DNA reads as TGCGCCAGCAGCCAAGCAGCAGTCAGGGGGCTCAACGAGCAGTACTTC.

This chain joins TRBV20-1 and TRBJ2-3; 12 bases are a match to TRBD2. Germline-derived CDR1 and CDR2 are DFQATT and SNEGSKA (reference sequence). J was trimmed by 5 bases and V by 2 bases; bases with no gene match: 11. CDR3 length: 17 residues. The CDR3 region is CSARTVGLAGGGDTQYF. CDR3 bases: TGCAGTGCTAGAACCGTGGGGCTAGCGGGAGGGGGAGATACGCAGTATTTT.

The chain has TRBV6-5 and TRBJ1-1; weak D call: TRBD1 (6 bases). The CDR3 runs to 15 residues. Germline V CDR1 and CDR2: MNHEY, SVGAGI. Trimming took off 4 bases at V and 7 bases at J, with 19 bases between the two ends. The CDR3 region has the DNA TGTGCCAGCAGTTGGGGAACAGGGAGGAGAAATGAAGCTTTCTTT. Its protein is CASSWGTGRRNEAFF.

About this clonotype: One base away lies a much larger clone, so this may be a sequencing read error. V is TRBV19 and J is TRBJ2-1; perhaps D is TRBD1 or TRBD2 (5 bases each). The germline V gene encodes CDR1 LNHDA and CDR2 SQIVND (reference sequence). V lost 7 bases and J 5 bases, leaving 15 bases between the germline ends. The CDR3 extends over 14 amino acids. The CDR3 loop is CASIHRDGNNEQFF. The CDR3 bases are TGTGCCAGTATCCACCGGGACGGCAACAATGAGCAGTTCTTC.

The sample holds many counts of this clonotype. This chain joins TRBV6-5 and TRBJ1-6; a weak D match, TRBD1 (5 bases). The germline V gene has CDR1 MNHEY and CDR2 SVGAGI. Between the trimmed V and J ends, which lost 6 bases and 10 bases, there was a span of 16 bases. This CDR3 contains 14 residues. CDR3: CASRQTRVKSPLHF. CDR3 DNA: TGTGCCAGCAGGCAGACCAGGGTGAAGTCACCCCTCCACTTT.

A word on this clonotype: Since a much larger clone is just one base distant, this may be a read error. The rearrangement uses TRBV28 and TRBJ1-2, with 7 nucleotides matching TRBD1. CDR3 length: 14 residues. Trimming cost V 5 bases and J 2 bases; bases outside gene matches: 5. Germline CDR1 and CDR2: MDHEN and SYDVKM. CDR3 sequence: CASSPKDRNYGYTF. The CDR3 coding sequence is TGTGCCAGCAGTCCAAAGGACAGGAACTATGGCTACACCTTC.

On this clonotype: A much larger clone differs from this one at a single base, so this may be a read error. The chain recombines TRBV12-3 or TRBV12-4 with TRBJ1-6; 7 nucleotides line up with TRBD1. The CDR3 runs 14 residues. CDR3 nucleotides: TGTGCCAACAGTCCCGGGACAGACCCTGGCACCCTCCACTTT. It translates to CANSPGTDPGTLHF.

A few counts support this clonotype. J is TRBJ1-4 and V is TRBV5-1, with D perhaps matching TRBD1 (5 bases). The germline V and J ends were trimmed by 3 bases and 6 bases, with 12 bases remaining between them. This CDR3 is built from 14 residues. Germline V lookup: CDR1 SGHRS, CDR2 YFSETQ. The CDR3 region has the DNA TGCGCCAGCAGCTCCCAGGGCTTGGATGAAAAACTGTTTTTT. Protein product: CASSSQGLDEKLFF.

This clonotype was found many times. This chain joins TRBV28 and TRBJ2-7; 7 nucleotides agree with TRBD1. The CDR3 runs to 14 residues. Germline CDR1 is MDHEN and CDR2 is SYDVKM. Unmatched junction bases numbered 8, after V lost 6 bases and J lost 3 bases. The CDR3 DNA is TGTGCCAGCAGCTCCGCCGACAGGGACTACGAGCAGTACTTC. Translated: CASSSADRDYEQYF.

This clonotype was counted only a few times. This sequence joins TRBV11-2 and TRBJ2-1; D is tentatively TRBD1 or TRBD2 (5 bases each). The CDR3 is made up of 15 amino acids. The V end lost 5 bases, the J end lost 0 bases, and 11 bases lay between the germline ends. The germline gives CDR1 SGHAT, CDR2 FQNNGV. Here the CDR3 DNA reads TGTGCCAGCAGCACCGGGGCCCGCTCCTACAATGAGCAGTTCTTC. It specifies CASSTGARSYNEQFF. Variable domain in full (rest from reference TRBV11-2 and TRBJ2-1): EAGVAQSPRYKIIEKRQSVAFWCNPISGHATLYWYQQILGQGPKLLIQFQNNGVVDDSQLPKDRFSAERLKGVDSTLKIQPAKLEDSAVYLCASSTGARSYNEQFFGPGTRLTVL.

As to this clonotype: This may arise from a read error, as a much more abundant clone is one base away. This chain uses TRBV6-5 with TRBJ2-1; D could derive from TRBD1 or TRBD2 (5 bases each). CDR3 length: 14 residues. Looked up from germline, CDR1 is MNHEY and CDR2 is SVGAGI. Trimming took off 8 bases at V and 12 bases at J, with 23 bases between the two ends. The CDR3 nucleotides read TGTGCCAGCCACGAGTTAAGGGACCACACTGTGCAGTTCTTC. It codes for CASHELRDHTVQFF.

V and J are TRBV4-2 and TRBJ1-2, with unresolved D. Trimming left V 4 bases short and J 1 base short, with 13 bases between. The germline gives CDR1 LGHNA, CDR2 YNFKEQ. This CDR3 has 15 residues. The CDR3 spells CASSPQLQDNYGYTF. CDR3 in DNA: TGTGCCAGCAGCCCCCAACTCCAGGATAACTATGGCTACACCTTC.

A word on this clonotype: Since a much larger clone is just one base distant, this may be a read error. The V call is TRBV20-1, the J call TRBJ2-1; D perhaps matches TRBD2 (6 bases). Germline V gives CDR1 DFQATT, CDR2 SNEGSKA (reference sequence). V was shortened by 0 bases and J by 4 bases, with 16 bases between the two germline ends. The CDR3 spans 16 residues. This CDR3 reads CSARDRVTRGYNEQFF. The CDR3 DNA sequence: TGCAGTGCTAGAGATCGGGTGACTAGGGGATACAATGAGCAGTTCTTC.

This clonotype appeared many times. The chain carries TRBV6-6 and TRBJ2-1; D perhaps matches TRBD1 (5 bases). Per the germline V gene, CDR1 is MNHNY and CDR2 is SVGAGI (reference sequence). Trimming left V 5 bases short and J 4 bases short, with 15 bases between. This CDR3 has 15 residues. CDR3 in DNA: TGTGCCAGCAGTCTCGATCTCAGGGTGTACAATGAGCAGTTCTTC. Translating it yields CASSLDLRVYNEQFF.

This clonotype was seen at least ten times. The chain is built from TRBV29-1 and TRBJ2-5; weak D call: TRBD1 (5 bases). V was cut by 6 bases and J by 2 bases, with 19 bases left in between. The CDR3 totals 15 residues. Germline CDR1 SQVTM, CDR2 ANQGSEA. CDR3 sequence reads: CSVLGADFGQETQYF. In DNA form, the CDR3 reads TGCAGCGTCCTTGGGGCGGATTTCGGGCAAGAGACCCAGTACTTC.

CDR3 residues: CASSMRGIHEQYF. CDR3 nucleotides: TGTGCCAGCAGCATGAGGGGGATCCACGAGCAGTACTTC. V is TRBV7-9 and J is TRBJ2-7, with D possibly being TRBD1 (6 bases). The CDR3 is 13 residues long. In germline, CDR1 is SEHNR, CDR2 FQNEAQ (reference sequence). Trimming cost V 5 bases and J 5 bases, with 13 bases left between them.

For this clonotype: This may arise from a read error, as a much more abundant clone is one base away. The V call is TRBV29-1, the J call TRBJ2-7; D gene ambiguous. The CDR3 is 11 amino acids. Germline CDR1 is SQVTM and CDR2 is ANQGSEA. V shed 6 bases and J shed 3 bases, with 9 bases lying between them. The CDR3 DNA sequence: TGCAGCGTAGCAGTTAACTACGAGCAGTACTTC. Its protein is CSVAVNYEQYF.

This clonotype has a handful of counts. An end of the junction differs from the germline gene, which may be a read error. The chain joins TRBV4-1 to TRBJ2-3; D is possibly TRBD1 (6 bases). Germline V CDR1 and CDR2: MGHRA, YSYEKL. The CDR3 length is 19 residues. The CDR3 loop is CVSSQIGLGAKIRTDMQYF. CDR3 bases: TGCGTCAGCAGCCAAATCGGGCTGGGGGCAAAAATCCGCACAGATATGCAGTATTTT.